What follows are 4 T cell receptor beta chains derived from one specimen sequenced in a study of STAT5B mutations in CD4+ large granular lymphocyte leukemia. Produced via immunoSEQ multiplex PCR; TCRdb's table is partial and in-frame only. The sample holds about 31,000 clones, 74% seen once. Sequencing used CD4+ T cells from blood buffy coats. These receptors were obtained from a human donor in good health.

This chain uses TRBV15 with TRBJ1-4; a weak D match, TRBD1 (5 bases). With 0 bases removed from V and 7 bases from J, the gap between germline ends came to 15 bases. CDR1 and CDR2 (germline): LNHNV, YYDKDF (reference sequence). The length of the CDR3 is 16 residues. CDR3: CATSRDGGRVAEKLFF. CDR3 sequence (DNA): TGTGCCACCAGCAGAGATGGTGGCAGGGTGGCTGAAAAACTGTTTTTT.

V is TRBV4-3 and J is TRBJ2-3, with TRBD1 as a possible D gene (6 bases). This CDR3 region has 16 residues. Germline V CDR1 and CDR2: LGHNA, YSLEER. V gave up 0 bases and J gave up 2 bases, with 12 bases separating them. The CDR3: CASSQEVGGFTDTQYF. DNA of the CDR3: TGCGCCAGCAGCCAAGAAGTAGGGGGTTTCACAGATACGCAGTATTTT.

The chain is built from TRBV28 and TRBJ2-1; TRBD2 matches 13 bases. The germline V gene has CDR1 MDHEN and CDR2 SYDVKM. The CDR3 runs 14 residues. Trimming took 4 bases from V and 10 from J; bases not matched to a gene: 4. CDR3 residues: CASSSWTSGGEQFF. In DNA form, the CDR3 reads TGTGCCAGCAGTTCCTGGACTAGCGGGGGCGAGCAGTTCTTC.

The V gene is TRBV5-1, the J gene TRBJ2-5, with a weak D call TRBD1 (5 bases). CDR1 and CDR2 from the germline V gene are SGHRS and YFSETQ. V was pared by 3 bases and J by 1 base, with 10 bases between. This CDR3 is built from 14 residues. The CDR3 DNA reads TGCGCCAGCAGCTCAACTCAGGGCCAAGAGACCCAGTACTTC. Its translation is CASSSTQGQETQYF.